This note documents a single TCR beta chain sequence. The data were produced by immunoSEQ multiplex PCR, yet TCRdb's version contains in-frame clones alone and is incomplete. The sample lists tens of thousands of clones, 80% to 90% occurring once. The data originate from a study of T cells after somatic rescue of genetic block. Sequencing was done on a sample of peripheral blood mononuclear cells (PBMCs). The sequence came from a woman between 18 and 30 years old.

Here the CDR3 reads CASSLRESGPYEQYF. The CDR3 DNA follows: TGCGCCAGCAGCCTCCGTGAAAGCGGGCCCTACGAGCAGTACTTC. The V call is TRBV4-1, the J call TRBJ2-7; a weak D match, TRBD2 (6 bases). The CDR3 consists of 15 residues. Germline CDR1 MGHRA, CDR2 YSYEKL. V was cut by 4 bases and J by 2 bases, with 15 bases left in between.